The table lists the clone carrying this T cell receptor beta chain with many counts. TCR beta CDR3 region amplification was performed from RNA transcripts. Primed by the HTBI set, a first-round RT-PCR was run on the TCR CDR3. Via MiXCR, TCRdb re-called the multiplex PCR reads, giving one row per CDR3 protein. The table records fewer than 450,000 distinct CDR3 sequences, 18% of them present only once. This entry comes from a study of T cells in Graves' hyperthyroidism and ophthalmopathy. Sequences were obtained from blood. The TCR originated in a man between 18 and 35 years old with Graves' ophthalmopathy.

The CDR3 region is CASSLEQGNQPQHF. The CDR3 DNA follows: TGTGCCAGCAGCTTAGAACAGGGGAATCAGCCCCAGCATTTT. V and J are TRBV5-5 and TRBJ1-5; 7 bases agree with TRBD1. Looked up from germline, CDR1 is SGHKS and CDR2 is YYEKEE (reference sequence). The V and J ends lost 2 bases and 4 bases, in that order; junction bases with no gene match: 3. This CDR3 region has 14 residues.